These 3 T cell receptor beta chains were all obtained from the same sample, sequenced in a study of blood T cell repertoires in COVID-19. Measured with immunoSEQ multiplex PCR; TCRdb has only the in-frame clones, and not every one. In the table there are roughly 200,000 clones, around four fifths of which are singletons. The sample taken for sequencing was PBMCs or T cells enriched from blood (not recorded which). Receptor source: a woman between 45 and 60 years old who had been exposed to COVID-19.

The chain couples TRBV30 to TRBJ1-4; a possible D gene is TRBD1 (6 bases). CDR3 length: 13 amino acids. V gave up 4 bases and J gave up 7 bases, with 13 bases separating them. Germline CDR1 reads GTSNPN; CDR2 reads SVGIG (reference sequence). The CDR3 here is CAWTRTDGEKLFF. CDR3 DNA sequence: TGTGCCTGGACTCGGACAGATGGTGAAAAACTGTTTTTT. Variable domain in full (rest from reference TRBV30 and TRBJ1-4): SQTIHQWPATLVQPVGSPLSLECTVEGTSNPNLYWYRQAAGRGLQLLFYSVGIGQISSEVPQNLSASRPQDRQFILSSKKLLLSDSGFYLCAWTRTDGEKLFFGSGTQLSVL.

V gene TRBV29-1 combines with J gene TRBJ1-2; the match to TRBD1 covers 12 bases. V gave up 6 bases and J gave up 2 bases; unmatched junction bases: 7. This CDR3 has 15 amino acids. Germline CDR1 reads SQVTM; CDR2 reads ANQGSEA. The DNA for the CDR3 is TGCAGCGTCATAGACGGGACAGGGGGCAACTATGGCTACACCTTC. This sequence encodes CSVIDGTGGNYGYTF.

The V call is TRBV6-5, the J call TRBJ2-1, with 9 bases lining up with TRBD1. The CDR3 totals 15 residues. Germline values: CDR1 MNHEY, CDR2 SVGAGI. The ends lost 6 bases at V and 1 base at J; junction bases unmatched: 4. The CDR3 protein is CASRGTGRSYNEQFF. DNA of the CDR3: TGTGCCAGCAGGGGGACAGGGCGTTCCTACAATGAGCAGTTCTTC.